Below, 5 T cell receptor beta chains from the same sample are listed, as sequenced in a study of T cell clusters in autoimmune cytopenias. One tube held mixed TRB-A and TRB-B primer pools for touch-down PCR. TCRdb derives one entry per CDR3 protein from the multiplex PCR reads, leaving out DNA. The sample data list thousands of distinct CDR3 sequences. TRB was amplified from about 250 ng of peripheral blood genomic DNA per sample. The source material was peripheral blood. All receptors derive from a human donor with an autoimmune cytopenia or autoimmune hepatitis (not recorded which).

The gene calls are TRBV6-2 or TRBV6-3 and TRBJ1-1. Germline V gene lookup returns CDR1 MNHEY and CDR2 SVGEGT. The CDR3 totals 12 residues. The CDR3 region is CASSYGKTEAFF.

The genes are TRBV7-3 and TRBJ2-7; the TCRdb D gene call, TRBD1, has no DNA to confirm it. This CDR3 is built from 13 residues. The germline CDR1 and CDR2 sequences are SGHTA and FQGTGA. The CDR3 loop reads CASSLNPLTEQYF.

V gene TRBV6-5 combines with J gene TRBJ1-6. Germline V gene lookup returns CDR1 MNHEY and CDR2 SVGAGI. This CDR3 contains 15 residues. The CDR3 spells CASSSDTVYNSPLHF.

V is TRBV5-6 and J is TRBJ2-2. CDR1 SGHDT and CDR2 YYEEEE come from the germline V gene. CDR3 size: 13 residues. The CDR3: CASRNIRTGELFF.

This clonotype counts as large (0.1 to 1%) by frequency. The chain combines TRBV19 with TRBJ2-3. This CDR3 region has 17 residues. The germline gives CDR1 LNHDA, CDR2 SQIVND (reference sequence). The chain's CDR3 is CASSKYSLGASTDTQYF.